The 29 T cell receptor beta chains below come from one sample, sequenced in a study of blood T cell repertoires in COVID-19. The table came from immunoSEQ multiplex PCR; TCRdb's copy has only in-frame clones and leaves some out. Found here are over 200,000 clones, about 90% of them singletons; the top ten hold roughly a tenth. Sequences were obtained from PBMCs or T cells enriched from blood (not recorded which). The receptors come from a young man who had recovered from COVID-19.

The chain has TRBV28 and TRBJ1-3; D is possibly TRBD1 (5 bases). Germline loops: CDR1 MDHEN, CDR2 SYDVKM. Deletions cut 4 bases from V and 0 bases from J, with 10 bases between. The CDR3 is 15 residues long. The CDR3 is CASSSPGSSGNTIYF. In DNA, the CDR3 is TGTGCCAGCAGTTCCCCAGGGTCCTCTGGAAACACCATATATTTT. Full variable domain (rest looked up from reference TRBV28 and TRBJ1-3): DVKVTQSSRYLVKRTGEKVFLECVQDMDHENMFWYRQDPGLGLRLIYFSYDVKMKEKGDIPEGYSVSREKKERFSLILESASTNQTSMYLCASSSPGSSGNTIYFGEGSWLTVV.

The chain links TRBV18 to TRBJ2-3; the match to TRBD2 covers 8 bases. Germline CDR1 reads KGHSH; CDR2 reads LQKENI. This CDR3 comprises 16 residues. Unmatched junction bases numbered 7, after V lost 5 bases and J lost 0 bases. CDR3 amino acids: CASSAGTSPSTDTQYF. DNA of the CDR3: TGTGCCAGCTCAGCCGGGACTAGTCCTAGCACAGATACGCAGTATTTT.

The count of this clone is one. The genes are TRBV27 and TRBJ2-7; 8 bases map to TRBD1. This CDR3 region has 14 residues. Germline V lookup: CDR1 MNHEY, CDR2 SMNVEV (reference sequence). V was clipped by 0 bases and J by 2 bases; unmatched bases: 0. The CDR3 nucleotides read TGTGCCAGCAGTTTATCGGGACAGGCCTACGAGCAGTACTTC. Its protein product is CASSLSGQAYEQYF.

V and J are TRBV5-1 and TRBJ2-4, with 8 bases matching TRBD2. This CDR3 has 16 amino acids. Germline V gives CDR1 SGHRS, CDR2 YFSETQ. V dropped 4 bases and J dropped 1; count of bases not matched to a gene: 7. The CDR3 DNA reads TGCGCCAGCAGCACAGGACTAGCTGGGGCCAAAAACATTCAGTACTTC. It is translated as CASSTGLAGAKNIQYF.

The sample holds a few counts of this clone. The sample has other DNA sequences that encode this CDR3 too. V usage is TRBV3-1 (or the pseudogene TRBV3-2) and J usage is TRBJ2-7; a possible D gene is TRBD1 (6 bases). This CDR3 region has 12 residues. Germline V lookup: CDR1 LGHDT, CDR2 YNNKEL (reference sequence). Trimming took 2 bases from V and 4 from J, leaving 6 bases between them. The DNA of the CDR3 is TGTGCCAGCAGCCAAACAGGGTACGAGCAGTACTTC. The encoded protein is CASSQTGYEQYF.

V and J are TRBV6-5 and TRBJ2-1, with D possibly TRBD1 on 5 matching bases. The CDR3 has 13 residues. V was clipped by 7 bases and J by 10 bases, with 17 bases between them. The germline gives CDR1 MNHEY, CDR2 SVGAGI. CDR3 protein: CASTTAQGKEQFF. The CDR3, as DNA: TGTGCCAGCACGACAGCCCAGGGTAAGGAGCAGTTCTTC.

V is TRBV12-3 or TRBV12-4 and J is TRBJ1-2; possibly TRBD1 for D (6 bases). This CDR3 has 13 residues. Trimming stripped 3 bases from V and 6 bases from J, with 11 bases between. The CDR3 reads CASSFRGANGYTF. CDR3 DNA sequence: TGTGCCAGCAGTTTTCGGGGGGCGAATGGCTACACCTTC.

The rearrangement joins TRBV5-1 to TRBJ2-5; D ambiguous. The CDR3 covers 12 residues. The germline V gene encodes CDR1 SGHRS and CDR2 YFSETQ. Deletions cut 0 bases from V and 6 bases from J, with 6 bases between. CDR3 amino acids: CASSLDLKTQYF. The CDR3 DNA follows: TGCGCCAGCAGCTTGGACTTAAAGACCCAGTACTTC.

This rearrangement joins TRBV12-5 to TRBJ2-1; D might be TRBD2 (6 bases). Trimming took off 8 bases at V and 8 bases at J, with 16 bases between the two ends. Germline V gives CDR1 LGHNT, CDR2 FRNRAP. The CDR3 extends over 13 amino acids. The CDR3 here is CASRRDLNDEQFF. Here the CDR3 DNA reads TGTGCTAGTAGGCGGGATCTCAATGATGAGCAGTTCTTC.

Only one count was recorded for this clone. Here the CDR3 DNA reads TGTGCCAGCAGCTTGCAGTGGCGGCAGGGGGCCTACAATGAGCAGTTCTTC. Translated, it gives CASSLQWRQGAYNEQFF. This chain uses TRBV5-6 with TRBJ2-1; 7 bases agree with TRBD1. The CDR3 has 17 residues. V shed 1 base, J shed 2 bases, and the junction held 9 bases outside the gene matches. CDR1 SGHDT and CDR2 YYEEEE come from the germline V gene.

V is TRBV3-1 (or the pseudogene TRBV3-2) and J is TRBJ2-1; 10 nucleotides line up with TRBD2. The CDR3 is 15 residues long. Germline values: CDR1 LGHDT, CDR2 YNNKEL (reference sequence). J gave up 11 bases and V 5 bases, and 12 bases lay outside the gene matches. The CDR3 DNA reads as TGTGCCAGCAGCATCAGCGGGGGGGACCTTACCAAGCAGTTCTTC. Translation: CASSISGGDLTKQFF.

This chain joins TRBV5-1 and TRBJ1-6; D is uncertain. In germline, CDR1 is SGHRS, CDR2 YFSETQ. Between the trimmed V and J ends, which lost 0 bases and 8 bases, there was a span of 6 bases. This CDR3 is built from 13 residues. The CDR3 coding sequence is TGCGCCAGCAGCTTGGTATCAGATTCACCCCTCCACTTT. It specifies CASSLVSDSPLHF.

By proportion, this clone is large (0.1 to 1%). The rearrangement links TRBV6-2 or TRBV6-3 to TRBJ1-1; a possible D gene is TRBD1 (6 bases). From germline, CDR1 is MNHEY and CDR2 SVGEGT. CDR3 length equals 13 residues. Between the trimmed V and J ends, which lost 2 bases and 5 bases, there was a span of 9 bases. CDR3 amino acids: CASSYQTGTEAFF. Written as DNA, the CDR3 is TGTGCCAGCAGTTACCAGACAGGTACTGAAGCTTTCTTT.

V gene TRBV16 combines with J gene TRBJ1-1, with TRBD1 matching over 8 bases. Trimming took 3 bases from V and 4 from J; bases not matched to a gene: 7. Germline V CDR1 and CDR2: KGHSY, FQNENV. This CDR3 contains 15 residues. CDR3 protein: CASSHSPTGGTEAFF. In DNA, the CDR3 is TGTGCCAGCAGCCACTCGCCTACAGGGGGCACTGAAGCTTTCTTT.

V usage is TRBV3-1 (or the pseudogene TRBV3-2) and J usage is TRBJ2-2; D possibly corresponds to TRBD1 (5 bases). The CDR3 extends over 17 amino acids. Trimming shortened V by 4 bases and J by 6 bases, and 21 bases separated the two germline ends. The germline CDR1 and CDR2 sequences are LGHDT and YNNKEL (reference sequence). The CDR3: CASSPQGGGTRPGELFF. Written as DNA, the CDR3 is TGTGCCAGCAGCCCCCAGGGCGGCGGAACAAGACCCGGGGAGCTGTTTTTT.

This chain joins TRBV24-1 and TRBJ1-1; 9 positions agree with TRBD1. The CDR3 runs 16 residues. V shed 2 bases, J shed 3 bases, and the junction held 6 bases outside the gene matches. Germline V lookup: CDR1 KGHDR, CDR2 SFDVKD. This CDR3 reads CATSDSKQGAHTEAFF. CDR3 DNA sequence: TGTGCCACCAGTGATTCCAAACAGGGGGCGCACACTGAAGCTTTCTTT.

This rearrangement joins TRBV5-4 to TRBJ2-4; 15 nucleotides align to TRBD2. Germline V CDR1 and CDR2: SGHNT, YYREEE (reference sequence). V lost 0 bases, J lost 6 bases, and 7 bases stayed unmatched. The CDR3 is made up of 18 amino acids. CDR3 sequence (DNA): TGTGCCAGCAGCTTGGCGGGGACTAGCGGGAGGAGGGTAAACATTCAGTACTTC. It is translated as CASSLAGTSGRRVNIQYF.

V usage is TRBV19 and J usage is TRBJ2-4, with 9 bases that match TRBD2. V lost 3 bases, J lost 0 bases, and 12 bases stayed unmatched. The CDR3 loop spans 19 amino acids. CDR1 and CDR2 from the germline V gene are LNHDA and SQIVND (reference sequence). CDR3 residues: CASSIDSGAGGLAKNIQYF. As DNA, the CDR3 is TGTGCCAGTAGTATCGATTCCGGTGCGGGGGGGCTAGCCAAAAACATTCAGTACTTC.

The chain combines TRBV4-1 with TRBJ2-7; 9 nucleotides line up with TRBD1. After removal of 2 bases from V and 0 bases from J, the junction contained 8 bases not matched to a gene. CDR3 length: 17 amino acids. The V gene's germline CDR1 is MGHRA and CDR2 YSYEKL. CDR3 in DNA: TGCGCCAGCAGCCAAAGGATGGGACAGGGAGACTCCTACGAGCAGTACTTC. Translation gives CASSQRMGQGDSYEQYF.

The chain joins TRBV7-2 to TRBJ1-1; D not certain. The germline V gene has CDR1 SGHTA and CDR2 FQGNSA. The CDR3 runs 13 residues. V dropped 5 bases and J dropped 4 bases, with 11 bases sitting between them. CDR3 bases: TGTGCCAGCAGCCGGGAGACAACCACTGAAGCTTTCTTT. Amino acid sequence: CASSRETTTEAFF.

This sequence joins TRBV6-5 and TRBJ2-7; tentatively, D is TRBD2 (6 bases). CDR1 is MNHEY and CDR2 is SVGAGI in the germline V gene. This CDR3 is 14 amino acids long. V lost 3 bases, J lost 4 bases, and 13 bases lay in between. This chain's CDR3 is CASSYQGGAYEQYF. As DNA, the CDR3 is TGTGCCAGCAGTTATCAGGGCGGGGCGTACGAGCAGTACTTC.

This clone was detected only once. The V gene is TRBV7-9, the J gene TRBJ2-2; no reliable D call. The germline gives CDR1 SEHNR, CDR2 FQNEAQ (reference sequence). The CDR3 is 17 amino acids. V was trimmed by 3 bases and J by 4 bases, leaving 18 bases between them. The CDR3 is CASSFQALLAGTGELFF. CDR3 nucleotide sequence: TGTGCCAGCAGCTTTCAGGCTCTACTGGCCGGCACCGGGGAGCTGTTTTTT. The entire variable domain, with the rest obtained from reference TRBV7-9 and TRBJ2-2, is as follows: DTGVSQNPRHKITKRGQNVTFRCDPISEHNRLYWYRQTLGQGPEFLTYFQNEAQLEKSRLLSDRFSAERPKGSFSTLEIQRTEQGDSAMYLCASSFQALLAGTGELFFGEGSRLTVL.

The chain carries TRBV6-2 or TRBV6-3 and TRBJ2-7; D ambiguous. Between the trimmed V and J ends, which lost 2 bases and 3 bases, there was a span of 5 bases. Germline V CDR1 and CDR2: MNHEY, SVGEGT. The CDR3 covers 12 residues. The CDR3 protein is CASSYDFYEQYF. In DNA, the CDR3 is TGTGCCAGCAGTTACGACTTCTACGAGCAGTACTTC.

The genes are TRBV13 and TRBJ2-7; no reliable D call. V was clipped by 4 bases and J by 6 bases, with 10 bases between them. This CDR3 has 12 residues. Germline CDR1 and CDR2: PRHDT and FYEKMQ (reference sequence). CDR3 sequence reads: CASSSNSREQYF. DNA of the CDR3: TGTGCCAGCAGCTCCAATAGTCGCGAGCAGTACTTC.

The V and J genes are TRBV19 and TRBJ1-1; 7 positions match TRBD1. Germline CDR1 and CDR2: LNHDA and SQIVND (reference sequence). This CDR3 has 15 residues. The V and J ends lost 7 bases and 5 bases, in that order; junction bases with no gene match: 13. The CDR3 coding sequence is TGTGCCAGTATAAAAAACACAGGGGTTGGGACTGAAGCTTTCTTT. Residues: CASIKNTGVGTEAFF.

The gene calls are TRBV29-1 and TRBJ1-1, with D tentatively TRBD1 (5 bases). CDR1 is SQVTM, CDR2 ANQGSEA, per germline. The CDR3 sequence is 13 residues long. V gave up 3 bases and J gave up 0 bases, with 8 bases separating them. The CDR3 loop reads CSVDVGVNTEAFF. The CDR3 bases are TGCAGCGTTGATGTAGGGGTGAACACTGAAGCTTTCTTT.

This chain uses TRBV6-5 with TRBJ1-3; the D gene is possibly TRBD1 (6 bases). The CDR3 covers 15 residues. The ends were cut back, 6 bases at V and 1 base at J, with 13 bases in the middle. CDR1 is MNHEY, CDR2 SVGAGI, per germline. The CDR3 spells CASSPTTGSGNTIYF. The DNA for the CDR3 is TGTGCCAGCAGCCCAACGACAGGATCTGGAAACACCATATATTTT.

The chain links TRBV5-6 to TRBJ1-2; 8 bases match TRBD1. This CDR3 comprises 15 residues. V lost 4 bases and J lost 0; bases outside the gene matches: 5. The germline gives CDR1 SGHDT, CDR2 YYEEEE. CDR3 protein: CASSIPTGANYGYTF. For the CDR3, the DNA is TGTGCCAGCAGCATACCGACAGGGGCTAACTATGGCTACACCTTC. Drawing the rest from reference TRBV5-6 and TRBJ1-2, the complete variable domain is DAGVTQSPTHLIKTRGQQVTLRCSPKSGHDTVSWYQQALGQGPQFIFQYYEEEERQRGNFPDRFSGHQFPNYSSELNVNALLLGDSALYLCASSIPTGANYGYTFGSGTRLTVV.

This chain connects TRBV4-2 to TRBJ2-1; D possibly corresponds to TRBD2 (6 bases). Trimming took off 3 bases at V and 8 bases at J, with 14 bases between the two ends. CDR3 length equals 14 residues. From germline, CDR1 is LGHNA and CDR2 YNFKEQ. In DNA, the CDR3 is TGTGCCAGCAGCCAGCGACTAGGTGGCGATGAGCAGTTCTTC. It codes for CASSQRLGGDEQFF.